These 9 T cell receptor beta chains were all obtained from the same sample, sequenced in a study of T-cell reconstitution after alpha-beta-depleted transplantation in children. The library targeted TCRbeta and was prepared with unique molecular identifiers. MiXCR, run by TCRdb on the PCR reads, gives a single entry per CDR3 protein. The top ten clones hold over 4.5% of a sample with around 240,000 distinct CDR3 sequences, around 9.7% of them seen once. The input for sequencing was PBMCs from the stem cell graft donor, taken from the stem cell graft. Every receptor here comes from a human donor who donated a stem cell graft to a child with SCID.

This clonotype was observed at least ten times. V usage is TRBV12-3 or TRBV12-4 and J usage is TRBJ1-2; D gene uncertain. The V end lost 5 bases, the J end lost 7 bases, and 17 bases lay between the germline ends. The CDR3 spans 14 residues. The CDR3 nucleotides are TGTGCCAGCAGTCACCGGACGATACCCGGTGGCTACACCTTC. It translates to CASSHRTIPGGYTF.

At least ten counts were recorded for this clonotype. The gene calls are TRBV6-5 and TRBJ2-1; TRBD1 matches at 9 bases. CDR1 and CDR2 from the germline V gene are MNHEY and SVGAGI. Trimming took 2 bases from V and 12 from J; bases not matched to a gene: 5. The CDR3 has 13 residues. The CDR3 bases are TGTGCCAGCAGTTACGAAACGGACAGGGGGCAGTTCTTC. Translation: CASSYETDRGQFF.

In its sample, this clonotype was seen many times. V usage is TRBV7-9 and J usage is TRBJ1-1; TRBD1 matches at 11 bases. The V gene's germline CDR1 is SEHNR and CDR2 FQNEAQ (reference sequence). The V segment lost 5 bases and the J segment 2 bases; nucleotides outside the gene matches: 7. This CDR3 is built from 16 residues. CDR3 region: CASSLQDRGPNTEAFF. The DNA for the CDR3 is TGTGCCAGCAGCCTTCAGGACAGGGGGCCCAACACTGAAGCTTTCTTT.

The gene calls are TRBV20-1 and TRBJ1-1; D possibly corresponds to TRBD1 (6 bases). Germline V gives CDR1 DFQATT, CDR2 SNEGSKA (reference sequence). There are 16 residues in the CDR3. V lost 0 bases to trimming and J lost 0 bases, with 14 bases between them. Here the CDR3 reads CSAREGGLRMNTEAFF. The CDR3 region has the DNA TGCAGTGCTAGAGAAGGGGGTCTTCGGATGAACACTGAAGCTTTCTTT.

This clonotype was recorded a few times. This sequence joins TRBV6-1 and TRBJ1-2, with 7 bases matching TRBD1. This CDR3 contains 13 residues. Per germline, CDR1 MNHNS and CDR2 SASEGT. Losses at the gene ends were 10 bases for V and 5 bases for J; bases not matched to a gene: 10. CDR3 nucleotide sequence: TGTGCCACCTCACAGGGGAAAGAGTATGGCTACACCTTC. It codes for CATSQGKEYGYTF.

This clonotype came up many times. The chain uses TRBV20-1 and TRBJ1-2, with TRBD1 matching over 7 bases. Per the germline V gene, CDR1 is DFQATT and CDR2 is SNEGSKA (reference sequence). J was trimmed by 4 bases and V by 5 bases; bases with no gene match: 16. This CDR3 comprises 16 residues. The CDR3 region is CSAPRLGQGVGYGYTF. As DNA, the CDR3 is TGCAGTGCTCCTCGCCTAGGCCAGGGGGTGGGCTATGGCTACACCTTC.

In the case of this clonotype: Since no conserved phenylalanine or tryptophan closes the CDR3, a read error is the likely cause. J is TRBJ1-2 and V is TRBV28; 8 bases align to TRBD1. Germline V CDR1 and CDR2: MDHEN, SYDVKM. The junction had 1 base not matched to a gene; V was cut back by 5 bases and J by 5 bases. The CDR3 is 12 amino acids. The CDR3 DNA reads TGTGCCAGCAGTGACAGGGGTTATGGCTACACCTAC. As protein: CASSDRGYGYTY.

This clonotype was recorded at least ten times. This sequence joins TRBV7-9 and TRBJ1-1; D may be TRBD1 (5 bases). V lost 2 bases, J lost 5 bases, and 15 bases lay in between. This CDR3 has 15 residues. CDR1 is SEHNR, CDR2 FQNEAQ, per germline (reference sequence). CDR3 DNA sequence: TGTGCCAGCAGCTTATCCGGGGGAACGGGGACTGAAGCTTTCTTT. Its protein product is CASSLSGGTGTEAFF.

This clonotype showed up many times. J is TRBJ2-3 and V is TRBV20-1; D is unresolved. Germline-derived CDR1 and CDR2 are DFQATT and SNEGSKA (reference sequence). CDR3 length: 11 amino acids. V lost 5 bases and J 3 bases, leaving 6 bases between the germline ends. The CDR3 here is CSAVITDTQYF. CDR3 DNA sequence: TGCAGTGCTGTAATAACAGATACGCAGTATTTT.